Listed below are T cell receptor beta chains from one sample, sequenced in a study of blood T cell repertoires in COVID-19. Produced via immunoSEQ multiplex PCR; TCRdb's table is partial and in-frame only. The profile shows about 290,000 clones, about nine tenths of them singletons. Sequenced input: PBMCs or T cells enriched from blood (not recorded which). Receptor source: a woman aged 40 to 50 who had recovered from COVID-19. Both conserved end residues are part of each CDR3. D genes are given only for firm matches. Clone sizes are given selectively: once, few, many, or a class where the clone is expanded.

V,size,length,J,D,CDR3,DNA
TRBV19,once,15,TRBJ1-5,-,CASSPFEGSGQPQHF,TGTGCCAGTAGCCCCTTCGAGGGAAGTGGACAGCCCCAGCATTTT
TRBV11-2,-,13,TRBJ1-5,-,CASSLSDDQPQHF,TGTGCCAGCAGCTTATCAGATGATCAGCCCCAGCATTTT
TRBV5-4,-,15,TRBJ1-2,TRBD1,CASSFGTGSNYGYTF,TGTGCCAGCAGCTTCGGGACAGGGAGTAACTATGGCTACACCTTC
TRBV3-1/TRBV3-2,-,15,TRBJ1-1,-,CASSQAAGDYSEAFF,TGTGCCAGCAGCCAAGCGGCAGGGGATTACTCTGAAGCTTTCTTT
TRBV19,-,19,TRBJ2-2,TRBD2,CASSNHPTLAGVSTGELFF,TGTGCCAGTAGTAACCATCCAACGTTAGCGGGAGTAAGCACCGGGGAGCTGTTTTTT
TRBV29-1,-,13,TRBJ2-7,TRBD2,CSVYSGTTYEQYF,TGCAGCGTATATAGCGGGACAACATACGAGCAGTACTTC
TRBV2,-,13,TRBJ1-1,-,CASSPLASTEAFF,TGTGCCAGCAGTCCGCTAGCGAGTACTGAAGCTTTCTTT
TRBV7-9,-,14,TRBJ1-2,-,CASSLGGTNYGYTF,TGTGCCAGCAGCTTGGGCGGGACTAACTATGGCTACACCTTC
TRBV5-5,-,17,TRBJ1-2,-,CASSSGRLVAGEGGYTF,TGTGCCAGCAGCTCCGGTCGGCTTGTCGCAGGGGAGGGAGGCTACACCTTC
TRBV6-4,-,15,TRBJ2-3,-,CASSSDITSTDTQYF,TGTGCCAGCAGTTCGGACATCACTAGCACAGATACGCAGTATTTT
TRBV7-9,-,15,TRBJ1-4,TRBD1,CASSFSGTVGEKLFF,TGTGCCAGCAGCTTTTCTGGGACAGTGGGTGAAAAACTGTTTTTT
TRBV29-1,-,12,TRBJ2-3,TRBD1,CSARTGADTQYF,TGCAGCGCCCGGACAGGCGCAGATACGCAGTATTTT
TRBV19,-,15,TRBJ2-4,TRBD2,CASTSSGLAKNIQYF,TGTGCCAGTACCTCTAGCGGCCTAGCCAAAAACATTCAGTACTTC
TRBV19,-,13,TRBJ1-2,-,CASSADSFYGYTF,TGTGCCAGTAGTGCGGACAGCTTCTATGGCTACACCTTC
TRBV4-1,-,18,TRBJ2-3,TRBD2,CASSPMLGAGARTDTQYF,TGCGCCAGCAGCCCAATGTTAGGAGCGGGGGCCCGCACAGATACGCAGTATTTT
TRBV7-3,-,16,TRBJ2-2,-,CASSSKTGENTGELFF,TGTGCCAGCAGCTCTAAGACGGGGGAGAACACCGGGGAGCTGTTTTTT
TRBV6-1,few,13,TRBJ2-5,-,CASSETAQETQYF,TGTGCCAGCAGTGAGACAGCCCAAGAGACCCAGTACTTC
TRBV12-5,once,13,TRBJ1-1,-,CASGLGQALRAFF,TGTGCTAGTGGTTTGGGACAGGCCTTGAGAGCTTTCTTT
TRBV29-1,-,14,TRBJ1-4,-,CSVTKQGPNEKLFF,TGCAGCGTTACTAAACAGGGTCCTAATGAAAAACTGTTTTTT
TRBV7-2,-,14,TRBJ1-5,-,CASSYFRQDQPQHF,TGTGCCAGCAGCTATTTCCGGCAGGATCAGCCCCAGCATTTT
TRBV19,-,16,TRBJ2-2,-,CASSIEAGQNTGELFF,TGTGCCAGTAGTATCGAGGCAGGGCAAAACACCGGGGAGCTGTTTTTT
TRBV15,-,16,TRBJ1-3,-,CATSRESGFSGNTIYF,TGTGCCACCAGCAGAGAATCCGGGTTTTCTGGAAACACCATATATTTT
TRBV27,-,17,TRBJ1-1,-,CASSFRSLTASNTEAFF,TGTGCCAGCAGTTTCCGGAGCTTGACAGCCTCTAACACTGAAGCTTTCTTT
TRBV11-2,-,14,TRBJ1-2,-,CASSLSTGNYGYTF,TGTGCCAGCAGCTTGTCAACAGGCAACTATGGCTACACCTTC
TRBV7-9,-,12,TRBJ2-5,-,CASSSAGPTQYF,TGTGCCAGCAGCTCCGCGGGTCCGACCCAGTACTTC
TRBV7-2,-,15,TRBJ1-4,-,CASSLLRTVNEKLFF,TGTGCCAGCAGCTTACTCAGGACAGTGAATGAAAAACTGTTTTTT
TRBV10-3,-,15,TRBJ1-1,TRBD1,CAISEPDRGRTEAFF,TGTGCCATCAGTGAGCCCGACAGGGGGCGGACTGAAGCTTTCTTT
TRBV29-1,-,12,TRBJ2-5,-,CSGRAGGETQYF,TGCAGCGGGCGCGCGGGTGGGGAGACCCAGTACTTC
TRBV7-3,-,14,TRBJ2-3,TRBD2,CASSLGTSADTQYF,TGTGCCAGCAGCCTAGGGACTAGTGCAGATACGCAGTATTTT
TRBV5-1,-,15,TRBJ2-3,-,CASSLAVTPTDTQYF,TGCGCCAGCAGCTTGGCCGTGACTCCCACAGATACGCAGTATTTT
TRBV7-3,-,16,TRBJ2-1,TRBD2,CASSPTSGGSYNEQFF,TGTGCCAGCAGCCCAACTAGCGGGGGCTCCTACAATGAGCAGTTCTTC
TRBV7-2,-,13,TRBJ2-7,-,CASSLHSSYEQYF,TGTGCCAGCAGCTTACACAGCTCCTACGAGCAGTACTTC
TRBV30,-,17,TRBJ2-1,TRBD1,CAWSERGRGQDRDEQFF,TGTGCCTGGAGTGAGAGGGGAAGGGGACAGGATAGGGATGAGCAGTTCTTC
TRBV11-3,-,13,TRBJ2-1,TRBD1,CASSSTGSSEQFF,TGTGCCAGCAGCTCGACAGGGAGCAGTGAGCAGTTCTTC
TRBV2,many,14,TRBJ1-6,TRBD1,CASKIGQGNSPLHF,TGTGCCAGCAAGATCGGACAGGGTAATTCACCCCTCCACTTT
TRBV7-2,-,15,TRBJ2-1,TRBD2,CASSGKGLAGDEQFF,TGTGCCAGCAGCGGCAAGGGACTAGCGGGAGATGAGCAGTTCTTC
TRBV7-9,-,13,TRBJ2-1,-,CASSLTVDNEQFF,TGTGCCAGCAGCTTAACAGTCGACAATGAGCAGTTCTTC
TRBV6-5,-,13,TRBJ1-2,TRBD1,CASRSQGIYGYTF,TGTGCCAGCAGATCACAGGGGATTTACGGCTACACCTTC
TRBV30,once,13,TRBJ1-2,TRBD1,CAWRGQGASGYTF,TGTGCCTGGCGTGGACAGGGGGCATCAGGCTACACCTTC
TRBV2,once,17,TRBJ2-7,TRBD1,CASGRFVRDSGSYEQYF,TGTGCCAGCGGAAGATTCGTACGGGACAGCGGCTCCTACGAGCAGTACTTC
TRBV6-5,-,13,TRBJ2-7,-,CASLGPGIGEQYF,TGTGCCAGCCTCGGACCGGGGATCGGGGAGCAGTACTTC
TRBV9,-,15,TRBJ1-2,TRBD1,CASSVAPGTDYGYTF,TGTGCCAGCAGCGTAGCCCCCGGGACAGATTATGGCTACACCTTC
TRBV6-1,-,16,TRBJ1-2,TRBD1,CASSARTGIDFYGYTF,TGTGCCAGCAGTGCCCGGACAGGGATTGACTTCTATGGCTACACCTTC
TRBV11-1,-,12,TRBJ2-7,-,CASSLTSYEQYF,TGTGCCAGCAGCTTAACCAGTTACGAGCAGTACTTC
TRBV6-1,-,16,TRBJ1-3,TRBD1,CASSEWAGGTGNTIYF,TGTGCCAGCAGTGAATGGGCAGGGGGCACTGGAAACACCATATATTTT
TRBV7-2,-,14,TRBJ1-6,TRBD1,CASSPQGINSPLHF,TGTGCCAGCAGCCCACAGGGGATTAATTCACCCCTCCACTTT
TRBV5-1,-,15,TRBJ1-1,TRBD1,CASSLPGTGNTEAFF,TGCGCCAGCAGCTTACCCGGGACAGGGAACACTGAAGCTTTCTTT
TRBV6-1,-,14,TRBJ1-2,-,CASSEAGDSLGYTF,TGTGCCAGCAGTGAAGCTGGGGACTCCTTAGGCTACACCTTC
TRBV29-1,-,14,TRBJ1-1,TRBD1,CSASTGGSNTEAFF,TGCAGCGCATCGACAGGGGGCTCGAACACTGAAGCTTTCTTT
TRBV6-5,-,13,TRBJ1-1,-,CASRRQANTEAFF,TGTGCCAGCAGAAGACAGGCGAACACTGAAGCTTTCTTT
TRBV7-2,-,14,TRBJ1-4,TRBD1,CASSTRQGLEKLFF,TGTGCCAGCAGCACGCGACAGGGATTGGAAAAACTGTTTTTT
TRBV7-2,-,11,TRBJ2-7,-,CASSLRGGQYF,TGTGCCAGCAGCTTAAGGGGCGGGCAGTACTTC
TRBV20-1,-,11,TRBJ1-1,-,CSASSSTEAFF,TGCAGTGCTAGTTCCAGTACTGAAGCTTTCTTT
TRBV7-9,-,13,TRBJ2-5,-,CASSFGGGETQYF,TGTGCCAGCAGCTTTGGAGGGGGCGAGACCCAGTACTTC
TRBV6-5,-,15,TRBJ1-3,TRBD1,CASSTDRFSGNTIYF,TGTGCCAGCAGCACGGACAGGTTCTCTGGAAACACCATATATTTT